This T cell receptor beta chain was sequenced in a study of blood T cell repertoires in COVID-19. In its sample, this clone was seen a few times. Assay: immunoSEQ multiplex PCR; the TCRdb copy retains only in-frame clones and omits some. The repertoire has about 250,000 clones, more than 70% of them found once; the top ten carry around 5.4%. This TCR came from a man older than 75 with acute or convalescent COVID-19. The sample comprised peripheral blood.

The CDR3: CASSEMDRATGELFF. CDR3 DNA sequence: TGTGCCAGCAGTGAAATGGACAGGGCCACCGGGGAGCTGTTTTTT. This rearrangement joins TRBV6-1 to TRBJ2-2; 8 bases line up with TRBD1. CDR3 size: 15 residues. The germline gives CDR1 MNHNS, CDR2 SASEGT. J lost 4 bases, V lost 2 bases, and 3 bases had no gene match.